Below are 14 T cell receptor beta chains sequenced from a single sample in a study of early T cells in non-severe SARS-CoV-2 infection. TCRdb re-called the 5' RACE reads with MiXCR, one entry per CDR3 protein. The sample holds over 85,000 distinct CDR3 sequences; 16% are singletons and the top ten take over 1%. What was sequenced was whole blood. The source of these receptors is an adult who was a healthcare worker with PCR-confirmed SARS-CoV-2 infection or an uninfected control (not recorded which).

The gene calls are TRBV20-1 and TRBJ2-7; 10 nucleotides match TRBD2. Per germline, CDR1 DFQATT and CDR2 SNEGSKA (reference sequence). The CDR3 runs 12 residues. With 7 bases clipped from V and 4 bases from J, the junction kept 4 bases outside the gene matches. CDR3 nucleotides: TGCAGTGGAGCGGGAGGGGGGTACGAGCAGTACTTC. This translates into CSGAGGGYEQYF.

DNA of the CDR3: TGCAGCGTTGGGTCACTAGCCAAAAACATTCAGTACTTC. It translates to CSVGSLAKNIQYF. The chain joins TRBV29-1 to TRBJ2-4, with D uncertain. V lost 4 bases, J lost 0 bases, and 7 bases lay in between. The CDR3 sequence is 13 residues long. Germline V CDR1 and CDR2: SQVTM, ANQGSEA.

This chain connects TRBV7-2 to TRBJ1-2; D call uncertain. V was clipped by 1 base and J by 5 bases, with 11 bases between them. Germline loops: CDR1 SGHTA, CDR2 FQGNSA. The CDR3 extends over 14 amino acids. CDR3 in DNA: TGTGCCAGCAGCTTAGAGAGCGACGCTTATGGCTACACCTTC. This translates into CASSLESDAYGYTF. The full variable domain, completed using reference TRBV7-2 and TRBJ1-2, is GAGVSQSPSNKVTEKGKDVELRCDPISGHTALYWYRQSLGQGLEFLIYFQGNSAPDKSGLPSDRFSAERTGGSVSTLTIQRTQQEDSAVYLCASSLESDAYGYTFGSGTRLTVV.

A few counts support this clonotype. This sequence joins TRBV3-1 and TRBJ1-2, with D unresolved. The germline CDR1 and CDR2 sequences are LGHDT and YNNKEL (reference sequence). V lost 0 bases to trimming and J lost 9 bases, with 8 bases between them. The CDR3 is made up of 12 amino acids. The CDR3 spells CASSQDLERYTF. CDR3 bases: TGTGCCAGCAGCCAAGATCTTGAACGCTACACCTTC.

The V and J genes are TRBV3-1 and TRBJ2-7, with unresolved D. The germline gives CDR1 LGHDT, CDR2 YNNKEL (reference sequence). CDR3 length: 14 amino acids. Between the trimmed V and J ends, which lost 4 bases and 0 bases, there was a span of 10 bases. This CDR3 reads CASSPQTNSYEQYF. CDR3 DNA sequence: TGTGCCAGCAGCCCTCAGACAAACTCCTACGAGCAGTACTTC.

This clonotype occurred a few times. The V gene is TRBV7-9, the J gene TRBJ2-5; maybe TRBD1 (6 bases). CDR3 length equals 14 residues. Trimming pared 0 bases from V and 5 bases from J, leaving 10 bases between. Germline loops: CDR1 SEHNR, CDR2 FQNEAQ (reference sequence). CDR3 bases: TGTGCCAGCAGCTTAGCGAGAGGGGGTGAGACCCAGTACTTC. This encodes CASSLARGGETQYF. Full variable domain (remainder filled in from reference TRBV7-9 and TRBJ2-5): DTGVSQNPRHKITKRGQNVTFRCDPISEHNRLYWYRQTLGQGPEFLTYFQNEAQLEKSRLLSDRFSAERPKGSFSTLEIQRTEQGDSAMYLCASSLARGGETQYFGPGTRLLVL.

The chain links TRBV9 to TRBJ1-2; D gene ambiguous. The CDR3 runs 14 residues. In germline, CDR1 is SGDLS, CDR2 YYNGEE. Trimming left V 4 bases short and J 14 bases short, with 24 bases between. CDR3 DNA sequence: TGTGCCAGCAGCCGACCCCCAGAGGACCAATATAGGACCTTC. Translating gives CASSRPPEDQYRTF. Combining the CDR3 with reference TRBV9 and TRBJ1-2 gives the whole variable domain DSGVTQTPKHLITATGQRVTLRCSPRSGDLSVYWYQQSLDQGLQFLIQYYNGEERAKGNILERFSAQQFPDLHSELNLSSLELGDSALYFCASSRPPEDQYRTFGSGTRLTVV.

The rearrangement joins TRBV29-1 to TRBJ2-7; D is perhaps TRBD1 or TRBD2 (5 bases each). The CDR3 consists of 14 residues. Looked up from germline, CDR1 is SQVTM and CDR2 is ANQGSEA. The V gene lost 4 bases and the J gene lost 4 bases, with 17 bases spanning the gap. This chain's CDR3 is CSVVPGDAPYEQYF. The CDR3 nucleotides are TGCAGCGTTGTCCCCGGGGACGCACCATACGAGCAGTACTTC.

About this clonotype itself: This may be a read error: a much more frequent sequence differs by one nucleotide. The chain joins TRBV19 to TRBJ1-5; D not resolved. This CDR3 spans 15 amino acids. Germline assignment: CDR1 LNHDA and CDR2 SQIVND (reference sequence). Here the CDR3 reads CVSSMSTAVNQPQHF. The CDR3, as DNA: TGTGTCAGTAGTATGTCCACAGCGGTTAATCAGCCCCAGCATTTT.

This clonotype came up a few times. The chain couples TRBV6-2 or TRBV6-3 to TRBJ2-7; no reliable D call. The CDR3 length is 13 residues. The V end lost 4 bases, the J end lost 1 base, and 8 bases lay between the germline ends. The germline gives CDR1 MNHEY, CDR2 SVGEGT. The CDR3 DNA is TGTGCCAGCAGTTTAACAGAGTCCTACGAGCAGTACTTC. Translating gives CASSLTESYEQYF.

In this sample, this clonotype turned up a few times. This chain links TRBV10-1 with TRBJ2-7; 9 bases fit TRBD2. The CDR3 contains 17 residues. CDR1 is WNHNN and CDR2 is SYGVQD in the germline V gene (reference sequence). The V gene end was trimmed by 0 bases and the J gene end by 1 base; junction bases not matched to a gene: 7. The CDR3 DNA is TGCGCCAGCAGTGAGTCCTTAGCGGGAGTCCGGTCCTACGAGCAGTACTTC. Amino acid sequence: CASSESLAGVRSYEQYF.

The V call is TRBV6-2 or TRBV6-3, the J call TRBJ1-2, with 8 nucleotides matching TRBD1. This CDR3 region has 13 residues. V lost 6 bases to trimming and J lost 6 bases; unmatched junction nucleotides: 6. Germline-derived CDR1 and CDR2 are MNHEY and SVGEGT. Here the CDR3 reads CASRVTGVHGYTF. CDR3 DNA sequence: TGTGCCAGCAGGGTGACAGGGGTCCATGGCTACACCTTC.

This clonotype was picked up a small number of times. The CDR3 loop is CASSPDTDGSPLHF. The CDR3 DNA is TGTGCCAGCAGCCCCGACACCGATGGATCACCCCTCCACTTT. The chain recombines TRBV14 with TRBJ1-6; D is ambiguous. The length of the CDR3 is 14 residues. V lost 4 bases and J lost 10, with 14 bases in between. Germline CDR1 SGHDN, CDR2 FVKESK.

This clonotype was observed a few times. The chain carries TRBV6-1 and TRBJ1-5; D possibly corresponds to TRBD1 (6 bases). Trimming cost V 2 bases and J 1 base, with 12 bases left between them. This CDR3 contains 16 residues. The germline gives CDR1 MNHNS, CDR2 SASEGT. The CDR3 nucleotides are TGTGCCAGCAGTGAAAGCTATGGACAGAGCAATCAGCCCCAGCATTTT. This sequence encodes CASSESYGQSNQPQHF.